The clone carrying this T cell receptor (beta chain) was picked up a small number of times. Its specificity is not known. Healthy Russian Caucasian donors spanned ages 6 to 90 years. Staff drew approximately 9.1 milliliters of peripheral blood from each donor. It was with a sample-barcoded 5' primer and a J-beta primer mix that a second PCR of about 6 to 11 cycles was run. TCRdb fed the 5' RACE reads into MiXCR, producing one record per CDR3 protein. Of 780,000 or so distinct CDR3 sequences listed, 50% to 65% are singletons. Germline loops: CDR1 SEHNR, CDR2 FQNEAQ (reference sequence). The CDR3 contains 15 residues. J gave up 11 bases and V 5 bases, and 17 bases lay outside the gene matches. The data were obtained in a study of blood T cells in healthy people across ages. Study-wide results and limits: Greater diversity and more naive CD4+ cells were seen in long-lived donors than in aged donors. As age increased, TCR beta diversity per million T cells fell in a roughly linear fashion.

This sequence was found in a man older than 75 in good health. Sequencing was carried out using blood. This sequence joins TRBV7-9 and TRBJ2-5; 7 bases fit TRBD2. CDR3 nucleotide sequence: TGTGCCAGCAGCCGGCCGGCGGGAGTAGAACATGAGCAGTACTTC. Amino acids: CASSRPAGVEHEQYF.